The 23 T cell receptor beta chains listed next were all sequenced from one sample in a study of cytomegalovirus exposure and HLA in healthy donors. The primer mix had 60 Vbeta and 13 Jbeta primers. TCRdb's copy holds only in-frame clones and misses some; the assay was immunoSEQ multiplex PCR. The sample has around 150,000 clones, around 83% seen once. The sample was PBMCs. The receptors were gathered from a man in his forties in good health and CMV-seropositive.

The rearrangement links TRBV7-9 to TRBJ1-1; D not certain. The CDR3 is 16 amino acids. Germline V CDR1 and CDR2: SEHNR, FQNEAQ (reference sequence). Between the trimmed V and J ends, which lost 7 bases and 3 bases, there was a span of 21 bases. The CDR3 region is CASTRGSAGRDTEAFF. CDR3 nucleotides: TGTGCCAGCACCCGAGGAAGCGCGGGGAGGGACACTGAAGCTTTCTTT.

The V and J genes are TRBV19 and TRBJ2-4; weak D call: TRBD1 (6 bases). The V end was cut by 4 bases, the J end by 5 bases, with 12 bases between. Per germline, CDR1 LNHDA and CDR2 SQIVND (reference sequence). This CDR3 is built from 14 residues. Here the CDR3 reads CASSTQGLQNIQYF. CDR3 nucleotide sequence: TGTGCCAGTAGTACACAGGGCCTTCAAAACATTCAGTACTTC.

For this clone: Other DNA sequences within the sample encode an identical CDR3. The chain joins TRBV10-2 to TRBJ2-3; D unclear. V was shortened by 9 bases and J by 3 bases, with 13 bases between the two germline ends. The CDR3 is 13 residues long. Germline values: CDR1 WSHSY, CDR2 SAAADI. CDR3 sequence: CASSPLLTDTQYF. As DNA, the CDR3 is TGCGCCAGTAGTCCGCTACTTACAGATACGCAGTATTTT.

V gene TRBV10-3 combines with J gene TRBJ1-1; 8 bases agree with TRBD1. V shed 6 bases, J shed 3 bases, and the junction held 9 bases outside the gene matches. Germline V gene sequence: CDR1 ENHRY, CDR2 SYGVKD. The CDR3 spans 15 residues. The CDR3 nucleotides read TGTGCCATCAGCGATGACAGGGGTCCGGACACTGAAGCTTTCTTT. It encodes CAISDDRGPDTEAFF.

The V call is TRBV7-9, the J call TRBJ1-1; the D gene is possibly TRBD1 (6 bases). The CDR3 has 14 residues. V gave up 2 bases and J gave up 4 bases, with 11 bases separating them. Germline values: CDR1 SEHNR, CDR2 FQNEAQ (reference sequence). CDR3 sequence reads: CASSLQGRVTEAFF. The CDR3 DNA reads as TGTGCCAGCAGCTTACAGGGGAGGGTCACTGAAGCTTTCTTT.

The V gene is TRBV27, the J gene TRBJ2-3; D unclear. This CDR3 comprises 13 residues. V gave up 6 bases and J gave up 8 bases, with 15 bases separating them. Looked up from germline, CDR1 is MNHEY and CDR2 is SMNVEV (reference sequence). CDR3 loop: CASRRGPGATQYF. The CDR3 nucleotides are TGTGCCAGCAGAAGAGGTCCGGGTGCTACGCAGTATTTT.

The V and J genes are TRBV11-3 and TRBJ2-7, with 8 nucleotides matching TRBD1. Trimming cost V 5 bases and J 2 bases; bases outside gene matches: 8. This CDR3 region has 15 residues. CDR1 SGHNT and CDR2 YENEEA come from the germline V gene. CDR3 nucleotides: TGTGCCAGCAGCCAGGCGGGACAGGCCACCTACGAGCAGTACTTC. Translation: CASSQAGQATYEQYF.

This clone is a singleton in its sample. V is TRBV7-3 and J is TRBJ2-1; TRBD2 matches at 8 bases. The J segment lost 4 bases and the V segment lost 6 bases, leaving 8 bases of the junction unmatched. Germline CDR1 reads SGHTA; CDR2 reads FQGTGA. The CDR3 loop spans 15 amino acids. The CDR3 reads CASSTTSGLYNEQFF. The DNA for the CDR3 is TGTGCCAGCAGTACCACTAGCGGACTGTACAATGAGCAGTTCTTC.

The chain recombines TRBV30 with TRBJ1-2; D perhaps matches TRBD1 (5 bases). The CDR3 extends over 14 amino acids. Per the germline V gene, CDR1 is GTSNPN and CDR2 is SVGIG (reference sequence). V was trimmed by 0 bases and J by 4 bases, leaving 12 bases between them. The CDR3 here is CAWSVHNRGYGYTF. The CDR3 DNA follows: TGTGCCTGGAGTGTACATAATAGGGGCTATGGCTACACCTTC.

The J gene is TRBJ2-2, the V gene TRBV9, with D possibly being TRBD1 (5 bases). The CDR3 length is 15 residues. The V and J ends lost 2 bases and 4 bases respectively, with 12 bases between them. Germline V CDR1 and CDR2: SGDLS, YYNGEE. The CDR3 loop is CASSVSGHLTGELFF. CDR3 bases: TGTGCCAGCAGCGTCTCCGGACATCTCACCGGGGAGCTGTTTTTT.

The chain couples TRBV4-1 to TRBJ1-2; D is unclear. The CDR3 runs 15 residues. The V end lost 1 base, the J end lost 3 bases, and 12 bases lay between the germline ends. The germline CDR1 and CDR2 sequences are MGHRA and YSYEKL. The CDR3 nucleotides read TGCGCCAGCAGCCAAGCTCCGACCGACTACTATGGCTACACCTTC. Translating gives CASSQAPTDYYGYTF.

The chain employs TRBV2 and TRBJ2-3; D is perhaps TRBD1 (6 bases). The CDR3 runs to 16 residues. Germline V gives CDR1 SNHLY, CDR2 FYNNEI. V lost 1 base, J lost 2 bases, and 13 bases lay in between. The CDR3 region is CASSEGFNRVTDTQYF. The CDR3 nucleotides read TGTGCCAGCAGTGAAGGGTTCAACAGGGTCACAGATACGCAGTATTTT.

This CDR3 reads CASRWAQGGGNQPQHF. The CDR3 bases are TGTGCCAGTAGGTGGGCACAGGGGGGAGGGAATCAGCCCCAGCATTTT. V gene TRBV19 combines with J gene TRBJ1-5; 8 nucleotides align to TRBD1. Germline lookup yields CDR1 LNHDA and CDR2 SQIVND (reference sequence). V gave up 6 bases and J gave up 4 bases; unmatched junction bases: 11. The CDR3 is 16 residues long.

V usage is TRBV9 and J usage is TRBJ2-5; TRBD1 agrees at 9 bases. CDR1 is SGDLS, CDR2 YYNGEE, per germline. The CDR3 has 15 residues. V was clipped by 0 bases and J by 2 bases; unmatched bases: 2. The CDR3 reads CASSVGDREQETQYF. DNA for the CDR3: TGTGCCAGCAGCGTAGGGGACAGGGAACAAGAGACCCAGTACTTC.

The chain has TRBV18 and TRBJ2-1; 8 nucleotides agree with TRBD2. CDR3 length: 15 amino acids. J gave up 8 bases and V 5 bases, and 11 bases lay outside the gene matches. CDR1 is KGHSH and CDR2 is LQKENI in the germline V gene. The CDR3 protein is CASSGGLDARDEQFF. CDR3 nucleotide sequence: TGTGCCAGCTCAGGGGGACTAGATGCGCGCGATGAGCAGTTCTTC.

The V call is TRBV19, the J call TRBJ1-2; 8 bases align to TRBD1. Trimming removed 6 bases from V and 4 bases from J; junction bases left unmatched: 4. CDR1 is LNHDA, CDR2 SQIVND, per germline (reference sequence). This CDR3 comprises 13 residues. CDR3 in amino acids: CASRVDRGYGYTF. The DNA of the CDR3 is TGTGCCAGTAGAGTCGACAGGGGCTATGGCTACACCTTC.

V and J are TRBV6-5 and TRBJ2-1, with 11 bases lining up with TRBD2. Germline V gene sequence: CDR1 MNHEY, CDR2 SVGAGI. Trimming removed 5 bases from V and 5 bases from J; junction bases left unmatched: 5. This CDR3 comprises 15 residues. CDR3 protein: CASSALAGGHNEQFF. The CDR3 coding sequence is TGTGCCAGCAGTGCTCTAGCGGGGGGCCACAATGAGCAGTTCTTC.

The genes are TRBV7-8 and TRBJ2-6; D possibly corresponds to TRBD1 (6 bases). The CDR3 length is 19 residues. V dropped 0 bases and J dropped 4 bases, with 19 bases sitting between them. From germline, CDR1 is SGHVS and CDR2 FQNEAQ. CDR3 sequence (DNA): TGTGCCAGCAGCTTAGCGGGGAACAGGGTCGGGCGAGGGGCCAACGTCCTGACTTTC. Protein product: CASSLAGNRVGRGANVLTF.

The V call is TRBV6-6, the J call TRBJ1-2; a possible D gene is TRBD1 (6 bases). The CDR3 length is 14 residues. Trimming removed 4 bases at V and 4 bases at J, with 13 bases between. Germline V gene sequence: CDR1 MNHNY, CDR2 SVGAGI (reference sequence). The chain's CDR3 is CASSFTQGSYGYTF. The DNA of the CDR3 is TGTGCCAGCAGTTTTACACAGGGCTCCTATGGCTACACCTTC.

This chain joins TRBV5-4 and TRBJ1-5, with unresolved D. The CDR3 spans 14 residues. The V end lost 5 bases, the J end lost 11 bases, and 20 bases lay between the germline ends. Germline CDR1 SGHNT, CDR2 YYREEE (reference sequence). CDR3 amino acids: CASSLDGVRVSQHF. DNA for the CDR3: TGTGCCAGCAGTCTGGACGGGGTGAGGGTGTCCCAGCATTTT.

The rearrangement links TRBV5-5 to TRBJ1-6; 11 bases align to TRBD1. Trimming cost V 4 bases and J 9 bases; bases outside gene matches: 15. The CDR3 is 18 amino acids. In germline, CDR1 is SGHKS, CDR2 YYEKEE (reference sequence). The CDR3 loop reads CASSPSLGQGASSSPLHF. The CDR3 DNA sequence: TGTGCCAGCAGCCCATCTCTCGGACAGGGGGCGTCGAGTTCACCCCTCCACTTT.

This chain connects TRBV19 to TRBJ1-5, with a possible D match to TRBD1 (5 bases). The CDR3 is 15 residues long. The V end lost 1 base, the J end lost 4 bases, and 11 bases lay between the germline ends. Germline assignment: CDR1 LNHDA and CDR2 SQIVND (reference sequence). CDR3 sequence reads: CASSIGDSFNQPQHF. CDR3 coding DNA: TGTGCCAGTAGTATAGGTGACAGTTTTAATCAGCCCCAGCATTTT.

This rearrangement joins TRBV19 to TRBJ2-3; maybe TRBD2 (6 bases). Looked up from germline, CDR1 is LNHDA and CDR2 is SQIVND (reference sequence). The length of the CDR3 is 15 residues. Trimming shortened V by 3 bases and J by 2 bases, and 12 bases separated the two germline ends. The CDR3 bases are TGTGCCAGTAGTATCACCCGGGGGTACACAGATACGCAGTATTTT. Residues: CASSITRGYTDTQYF.